This T cell receptor beta chain derives from a study of control samples from healthy donors and cancer patients. Generated by immunoSEQ multiplex PCR, the TCRdb table keeps only in-frame clones and is missing some. The sample contains about 71,000 clones, roughly nine tenths of which appear only once. This CDR3 contains 15 residues. Germline-derived CDR1 and CDR2 are GTSNPN and SVGIG (reference sequence). The V end lost 4 bases, the J end lost 9 bases, and 21 bases lay between the germline ends. Material: PBMCs. This clonotype was obtained from a man between 60 and 75 years old with lung cancer. The chain joins TRBV30 to TRBJ2-2, with a possible D match to TRBD1 (7 bases). The CDR3 reads CAWTLPQQGGRELFF. The CDR3, as DNA: TGTGCCTGGACCCTACCCCAGCAGGGGGGTAGGGAGCTGTTTTTT.